This T cell receptor beta chain stems from a study of shared clonotypes between healthy human individuals. Partitioning of CD4+ cells yielded a CD45RA+ naive subset and a CD45RA-negative memory subset. Per the original data handling: With immunoSEQ giving junction-only sequences and no quality scores, filtering differed. Assay used: immunoSEQ multiplex PCR; TCRdb lists only in-frame clones, some missing. The V and J calls and clone size are taken from that table; D and trimming were inferred from the DNA. The data hold roughly 2,300,000 clones, with about nine tenths observed a single time. The V and J ends lost 5 bases and 2 bases, in that order; junction bases with no gene match: 2. Germline V CDR1 and CDR2: SQVTM, ANQGSEA. The CDR3 covers 13 residues. Study findings and constraints: It was the non-shared clonotypes that had lower generation probabilities than clonotypes shared by all four donors. What naive subsets generally showed was a larger estimated richness than memory subsets showed.

Regarding this clone: Its target is not known. The same CDR3 arises from other DNA sequences in this sample as well.

The clonotype was recovered from a man aged 18 to 30 in good health. Some clones in this sample may be carry-over from other donors' samples. The chain is built from TRBV29-1 and TRBJ2-3; TRBD2 matches at 9 bases. What was sequenced was naive CD4+ T cells from PBMCs. Subset noted: CD45RA+ positively selected. The CDR3 region is CSVRGRATDTQYF. CDR3 DNA sequence: TGCAGCGTTCGCGGGAGGGCCACAGATACGCAGTATTTT.